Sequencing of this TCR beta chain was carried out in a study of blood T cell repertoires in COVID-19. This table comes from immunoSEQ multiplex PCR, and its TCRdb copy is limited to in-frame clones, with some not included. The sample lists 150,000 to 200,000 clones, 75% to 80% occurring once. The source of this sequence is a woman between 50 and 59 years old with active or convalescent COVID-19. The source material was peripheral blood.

The CDR3 sequence is CASSLKGAQHF. CDR3 nucleotide sequence: TGTGCCAGCAGTTTAAAGGGGGCCCAGCATTTT. V is TRBV28 and J is TRBJ1-5, with D perhaps TRBD1 (6 bases). CDR3 size: 11 residues. V shed 2 bases and J shed 11 bases, with 7 bases lying between them. CDR1 and CDR2 from the germline V gene are MDHEN and SYDVKM.